The table lists the clone carrying this T cell receptor beta chain with a count of one. RNA was extracted with the RNeasy kit, and a quantity of about 0.45 to 1 ug was reverse transcribed using random hexamers. The amplification used immunoSEQ multiplex PCR on TCR beta CDR3; it spanned 54 Vbeta and 13 Jbeta. TCRdb reprocessed the immunoSEQ multiplex PCR reads with MiXCR, giving one entry per CDR3 protein. Of some 99,000 distinct CDR3 sequences detected, around 94% appear once; the ten largest clones hold about 0.28%. Sequencing of TCR beta, carried out with a high-throughput approach, was applied to CD8+ and CD4+ T cells from the blood. The germline V gene encodes CDR1 MGHDK and CDR2 SYGVNS. The CDR3 contains 11 residues. The V gene lost 8 bases and the J gene lost 4 bases, with 7 bases spanning the gap. This specimen belongs to a study of CD8 T cells in Susac syndrome.

J is TRBJ2-3 and V is TRBV25-1; no clear D. Source material: CD4+ T cells from PBMCs. This receptor was taken from a human donor with Susac syndrome. CDR3 coding DNA: TGTGCCAGCCGACTTTCAGATACGCAGTATTTT. The encoded protein is CASRLSDTQYF.